The clone carrying this TCR beta chain was recorded at least ten times. The CDR3 has 13 amino acids. Germline V gene data show CDR1 as SGHTA and CDR2 as FQGNSA. V was pared by 5 bases and J by 0 bases, with 5 bases between. TCRbeta library preparation incorporated unique molecular identifiers. TCRdb ran MiXCR on the PCR reads and lists one entry per CDR3 protein. The sample holds around 380,000 distinct CDR3 sequences, approximately 10% seen once. These data originate in a study of T-cell reconstitution after alpha-beta-depleted transplantation in children. The rearrangement uses TRBV7-2 and TRBJ1-5; D is unresolved. The TCR originated in a human donor who donated a stem cell graft to a child with acute myeloid leukemia. The specimen comprised PBMCs from the stem cell graft donor, sampled from the stem cell graft. CDR3 in DNA: TGTGCCAGCAGCCCGTATAGCAATCAGCCCCAGCATTTT. Amino acids: CASSPYSNQPQHF.